The 13 T cell receptor beta chains given below trace back to one sample, sequenced in a study of molecular identifiers for immune sequencing clone quantification. TCRdb called the PCR reads again in MiXCR, with one record for every CDR3 protein. The top ten clones hold 0.65% to 0.75% of a sample with about 320,000 distinct CDR3 sequences, roughly 23% of them seen once. The sample was naive CD8+ T cells from blood, with Jurkat cell RNA spiked in. Described subset: FACS-sorted CD8+CD4-CCR7+CD45RA+ naive T cells. The receptors were sampled from a human donor in good health. Some libraries in this study had Jurkat cell RNA spiked in.

This chain uses TRBV4-3 with TRBJ2-3; 8 bases line up with TRBD2. CDR1 and CDR2 (germline): LGHNA, YSLEER. This CDR3 comprises 17 residues. V was clipped by 2 bases and J by 4 bases; unmatched bases: 11. CDR3 nucleotide sequence: TGCGCCAGCAGCCAATCCTACAGCGGGGGCGTCGCAGATACGCAGTATTTT. It translates to CASSQSYSGGVADTQYF.

The chain is built from TRBV6-5 and TRBJ2-7; the D gene is possibly TRBD1 (5 bases). Germline V gene sequence: CDR1 MNHEY, CDR2 SVGAGI. The V and J ends lost 0 bases and 6 bases respectively, with 18 bases between them. The CDR3 runs to 16 residues. In nucleotides, the CDR3 is TGTGCCAGCAGTTACTCGAGAACAGGAGTTATTCTCGAGCAGTACTTC. Protein: CASSYSRTGVILEQYF.

In its sample, this clonotype was seen many times. The J gene is TRBJ2-3, the V gene TRBV5-5; D not resolved. Germline assignment: CDR1 SGHKS and CDR2 YYEKEE (reference sequence). The V gene lost 2 bases and the J gene lost 6 bases, with 7 bases spanning the gap. CDR3 length: 12 amino acids. The CDR3 reads CASSFDLDTQYF. The CDR3 DNA follows: TGTGCCAGCAGCTTCGACTTGGATACGCAGTATTTT.

This clonotype was seen at least ten times. The V call is TRBV20-1, the J call TRBJ2-5; D unclear. The germline V gene has CDR1 DFQATT and CDR2 SNEGSKA (reference sequence). V shed 1 base and J shed 1 base, with 7 bases lying between them. The CDR3 is 13 residues long. This CDR3 is CSARVPFQETQYF. CDR3 in DNA: TGCAGTGCTAGAGTTCCATTCCAAGAGACCCAGTACTTC.

This chain links TRBV7-2 with TRBJ2-1; 14 nucleotides line up with TRBD2. The CDR3 consists of 15 residues. The germline V gene encodes CDR1 SGHTA and CDR2 FQGNSA. V dropped 5 bases and J dropped 8; count of bases not matched to a gene: 5. CDR3 residues: CASSQGTSGGDEQFF. The CDR3 nucleotides are TGTGCCAGCAGCCAAGGGACTAGCGGGGGTGATGAGCAGTTCTTC.

This chain uses TRBV19 with TRBJ2-3; D could derive from TRBD1 or TRBD2 (5 bases each). This CDR3 has 14 amino acids. V was shortened by 3 bases and J by 2 bases, with 9 bases between the two germline ends. Germline CDR1 LNHDA, CDR2 SQIVND (reference sequence). CDR3 residues: CASSMGDPTDTQYF. The CDR3 region has the DNA TGTGCCAGTAGTATGGGGGACCCCACAGATACGCAGTATTTT.

At least ten counts were recorded for this clonotype. This chain joins TRBV2 and TRBJ1-5, with D maybe TRBD1 (6 bases). CDR3 size: 14 residues. CDR1 and CDR2 from the germline V gene are SNHLY and FYNNEI. Trimming removed 4 bases at V and 5 bases at J, with 12 bases between. The CDR3 here is CASSAPDSDQPQHF. As DNA, the CDR3 is TGTGCCAGCAGTGCCCCGGACAGCGATCAGCCCCAGCATTTT.

The chain couples TRBV6-2 or TRBV6-3 to TRBJ2-3, with TRBD2 matching over 8 bases. Trimming removed 9 bases from V and 5 bases from J; junction bases left unmatched: 16. The CDR3 is made up of 16 amino acids. From germline, CDR1 is MNHEY and CDR2 SVGEGT. In DNA form, the CDR3 reads TGTGCCAGTAACCTCCTCGGGGGGGGCCGATTAGATACGCAGTATTTT. Amino acids: CASNLLGGGRLDTQYF.

Points on this clonotype: The conserved final phenylalanine or tryptophan is absent from the CDR3, which likely points to a read error. The chain is built from TRBV25-1 and TRBJ1-5; a possible D gene is TRBD1 (5 bases). CDR3 size: 15 residues. Germline lookup yields CDR1 MGHDK and CDR2 SYGVNS. CDR3 sequence reads: CASSERQGPWQPQHS. In DNA, the CDR3 is TGTGCCAGCAGTGAGAGGCAGGGTCCGTGGCAGCCGCAGCATTCT.

Of note for this clonotype: This may come from a read error, since a much larger clone is one base off. This chain joins TRBV7-9 and TRBJ2-3, with D maybe TRBD1 (5 bases). V lost 3 bases to trimming and J lost 2 bases, with 9 bases between them. Germline V gene sequence: CDR1 SEHNR, CDR2 FQNEAQ (reference sequence). The CDR3 length is 14 residues. The DNA of the CDR3 is TGTGCCAGCAGCTTCGACAGCGACACAGATACGCAGTATTTT. This translates into CASSFDSDTDTQYF.

This clonotype was found a few times. The chain has TRBV11-2 and TRBJ2-7; TRBD1 agrees at 7 bases. Trimming at V came to 7 bases and at J to 4 bases, leaving 7 bases not matched to a gene. The germline gives CDR1 SGHAT, CDR2 FQNNGV. The CDR3 is made up of 13 amino acids. The CDR3: CASTLGGSYEQYF. The CDR3 DNA is TGTGCCAGCACCCTAGGGGGCTCATACGAGCAGTACTTC.

The genes are TRBV28 and TRBJ2-7, with a weak D call TRBD1 (6 bases). The CDR3 is made up of 15 amino acids. Trimming left V 6 bases short and J 2 bases short, with 17 bases between. In germline, CDR1 is MDHEN, CDR2 SYDVKM. The CDR3 here is CASSSLGAATYEQYF. Here the CDR3 DNA reads TGTGCCAGCAGCTCCTTGGGGGCGGCAACCTACGAGCAGTACTTC.

As for this clonotype: A much larger clone differs by one base, so this may be a read error. The J gene is TRBJ1-5, the V gene TRBV7-9; 7 nucleotides match TRBD1. CDR1 and CDR2 from the germline V gene are SEHNR and FQNEAQ (reference sequence). The CDR3 sequence is 17 residues long. J lost 0 bases, V lost 8 bases, and 13 bases had no gene match. In DNA, the CDR3 is TGTGCCAGCGGGTCGGGACAGCTATTAGCTAGCAATCAGCCCCAGCATTTT. The encoded protein is CASGSGQLLASNQPQHF.